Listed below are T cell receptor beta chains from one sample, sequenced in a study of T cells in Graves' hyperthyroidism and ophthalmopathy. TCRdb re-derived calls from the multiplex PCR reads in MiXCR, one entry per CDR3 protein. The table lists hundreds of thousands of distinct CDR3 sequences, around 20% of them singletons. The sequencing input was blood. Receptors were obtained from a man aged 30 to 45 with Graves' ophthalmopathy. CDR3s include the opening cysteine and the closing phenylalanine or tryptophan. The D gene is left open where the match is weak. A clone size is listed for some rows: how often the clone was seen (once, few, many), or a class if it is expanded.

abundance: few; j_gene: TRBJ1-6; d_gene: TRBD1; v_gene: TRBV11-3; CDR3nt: TGTGCCAGCAGCCAACGGACAGGGGTCCTCCACTTT; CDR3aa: CASSQRTGVLHF
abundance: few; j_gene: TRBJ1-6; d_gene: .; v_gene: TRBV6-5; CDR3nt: TGTGCCAGCAGTTACAGACCGCCTCTGAATTCACCCCTCCACTTT; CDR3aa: CASSYRPPLNSPLHF
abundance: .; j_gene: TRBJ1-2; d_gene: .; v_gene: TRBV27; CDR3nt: TGTGCCAGCAGTTTTGTCAGGGGAGTTGGCTACACCTTC; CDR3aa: CASSFVRGVGYTF
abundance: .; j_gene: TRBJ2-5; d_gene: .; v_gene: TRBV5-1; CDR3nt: TGCGCCAGCAGCCAAATAGGTAGAGGCCAAGAGACCCAGTACTTC; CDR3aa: CASSQIGRGQETQYF
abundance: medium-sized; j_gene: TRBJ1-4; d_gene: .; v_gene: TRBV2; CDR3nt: TGTGCCAGCAGTGAAATGGGGGCTGAAAAACTGTTTTTT; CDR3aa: CASSEMGAEKLFF
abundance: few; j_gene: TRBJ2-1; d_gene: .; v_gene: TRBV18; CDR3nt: TGTGCCAGCTCACCAAAAGCGACCGATGAGCAGTTCTTC; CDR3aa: CASSPKATDEQFF
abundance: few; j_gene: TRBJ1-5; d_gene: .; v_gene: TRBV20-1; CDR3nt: TGCAGTGCTAGTAAGGGCAACAGGGGCAATCAGCCCCAGCATTTT; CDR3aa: CSASKGNRGNQPQHF
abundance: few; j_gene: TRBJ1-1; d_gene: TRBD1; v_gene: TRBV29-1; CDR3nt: TGCAGCGGGGGACAGGGGGCCAATGAAGCTTTCTTT; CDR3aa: CSGGQGANEAFF
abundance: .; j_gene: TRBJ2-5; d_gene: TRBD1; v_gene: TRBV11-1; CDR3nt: TGTGCCAGCAGCGGACAGGGGGCCTCAGAGACCCAGTACTTC; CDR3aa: CASSGQGASETQYF
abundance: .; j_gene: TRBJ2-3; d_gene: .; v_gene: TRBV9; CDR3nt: TGTGCCAGCAGCGTAGATAGGGGATCCACAGATACGCAGTATTTT; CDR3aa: CASSVDRGSTDTQYF
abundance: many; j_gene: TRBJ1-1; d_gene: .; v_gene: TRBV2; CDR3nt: TGTGCCAGCAGTGAAGGGAACACTGAAGCTTTCTTT; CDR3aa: CASSEGNTEAFF
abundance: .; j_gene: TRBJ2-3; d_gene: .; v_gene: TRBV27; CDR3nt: TGTGCCAGCAGTTCGGGGGATACCGATACGCAGTATTTT; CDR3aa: CASSSGDTDTQYF
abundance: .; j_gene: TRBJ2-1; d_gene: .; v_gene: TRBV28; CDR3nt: TGTGCCAGCAGTTTAATGGCTCGGGGGCAGTTCTTC; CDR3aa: CASSLMARGQFF
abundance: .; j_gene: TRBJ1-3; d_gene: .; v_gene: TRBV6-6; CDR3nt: TGTGCCAGCAGTTACGGGGGAGAACGGATCCACTCTGGAAACACCATATATTTT; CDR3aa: CASSYGGERIHSGNTIYF
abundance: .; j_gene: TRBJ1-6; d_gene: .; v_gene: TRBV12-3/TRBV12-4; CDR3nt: TGTGCCAGCAGTTTTATGGGGTATGGTAATTCATCCCTCCACTTT; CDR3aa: CASSFMGYGNSSLHF
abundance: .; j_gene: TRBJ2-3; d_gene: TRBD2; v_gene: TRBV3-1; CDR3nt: TGTGCCAGCAGCCAAGTCCCTAGCGGGAGAACAGATACGCAGTATTTT; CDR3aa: CASSQVPSGRTDTQYF
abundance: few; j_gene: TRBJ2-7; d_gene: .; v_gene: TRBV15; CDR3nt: TGTGCCACCAGCTTACTGGGGGGCGCAGAGGTGAGCTCCTACGAGCAGTACTTC; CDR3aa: CATSLLGGAEVSSYEQYF
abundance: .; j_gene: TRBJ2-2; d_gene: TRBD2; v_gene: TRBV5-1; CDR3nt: TGCGCCAGCAGCTTGGTAGTAGCGGGAGTTAACGGGGAGCTGTTTTTT; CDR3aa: CASSLVVAGVNGELFF
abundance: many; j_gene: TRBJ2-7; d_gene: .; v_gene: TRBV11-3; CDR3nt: TGTGCCAGCAGCTACTCGCAATCCTACGAGCAGTACTTC; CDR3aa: CASSYSQSYEQYF
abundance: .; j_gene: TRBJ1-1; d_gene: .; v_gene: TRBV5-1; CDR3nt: TGCGCCAGCAGCTCCGCCGAGAACACTGAAGCTTTCTTT; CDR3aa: CASSSAENTEAFF
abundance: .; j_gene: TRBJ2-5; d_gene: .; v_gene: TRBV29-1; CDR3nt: TGCAGCGTTGAAGGGGGGGAGACCCAGTACTTC; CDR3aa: CSVEGGETQYF
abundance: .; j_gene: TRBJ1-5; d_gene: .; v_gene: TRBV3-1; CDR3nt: TGTGCCAGCAGCCCTTACAGGGACCATCAGCCCCAGCATTTT; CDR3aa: CASSPYRDHQPQHF
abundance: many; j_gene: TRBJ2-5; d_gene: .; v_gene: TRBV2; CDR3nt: TGTGCCAGCAGCAGGATCACAGAGACCCAGTACTTC; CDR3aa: CASSRITETQYF
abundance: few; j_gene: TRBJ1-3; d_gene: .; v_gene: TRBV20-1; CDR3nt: TGCAGTGCTAGAGATCGTTGGGGTTCGGGCAGACGCTCTGGAAACACCATATATTTT; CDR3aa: CSARDRWGSGRRSGNTIYF
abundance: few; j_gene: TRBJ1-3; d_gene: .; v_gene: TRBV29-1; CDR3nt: TGCAGCGTTGAATCGCCCCAGGGCAAGTATGGAAACACCATATATTTT; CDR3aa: CSVESPQGKYGNTIYF
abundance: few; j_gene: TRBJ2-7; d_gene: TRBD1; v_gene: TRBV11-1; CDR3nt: TGTGCCAGCAGCTTGACAGGGCTATACGAGCAGTACTTC; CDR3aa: CASSLTGLYEQYF
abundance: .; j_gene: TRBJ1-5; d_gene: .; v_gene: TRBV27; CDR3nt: TGTGCCAGCAGTTTATCAGGGACCGCTGGGCCCCAGCATTTT; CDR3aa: CASSLSGTAGPQHF
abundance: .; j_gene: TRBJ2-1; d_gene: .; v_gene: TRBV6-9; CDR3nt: TGTGCCAGCAGTTACGAGGGCGGAAGCTCCTACAATGAGCAGTTCTTC; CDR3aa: CASSYEGGSSYNEQFF
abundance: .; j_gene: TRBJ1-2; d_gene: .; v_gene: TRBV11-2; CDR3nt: TGTGCCAGCAGCTTAGGCGGGGACTTCAGCACCTTC; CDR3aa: CASSLGGDFSTF
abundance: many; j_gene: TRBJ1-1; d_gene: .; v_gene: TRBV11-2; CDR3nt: TGTGCCAGCAGCTTAGAACAGATGAACACTGAAGCTTTCTTT; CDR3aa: CASSLEQMNTEAFF
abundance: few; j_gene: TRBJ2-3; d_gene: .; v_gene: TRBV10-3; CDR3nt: TGTGCCATCAGTGAGTCAGGCCCTTTGAACACAGATACGCAGTATTTT; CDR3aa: CAISESGPLNTDTQYF
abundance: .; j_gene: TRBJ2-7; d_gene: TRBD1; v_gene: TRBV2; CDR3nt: TGTGCCAGCAGTGAACAGGGGGCCGGTTACGAGCAGTACTTC; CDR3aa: CASSEQGAGYEQYF
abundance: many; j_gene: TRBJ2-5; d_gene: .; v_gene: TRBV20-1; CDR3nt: TGCAGTGCTAGAGATTGGTTGGGAAGGCAAGAGACCCAGTACTTC; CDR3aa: CSARDWLGRQETQYF
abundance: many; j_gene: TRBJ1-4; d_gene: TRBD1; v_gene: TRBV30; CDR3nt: TGTGCCTGGAGTCCATCTCCGGGACAGGGTAGCGAAAAACTGTTTTTT; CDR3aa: CAWSPSPGQGSEKLFF
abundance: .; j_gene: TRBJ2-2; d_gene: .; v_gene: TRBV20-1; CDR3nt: TGCAGTGCTAGAGACGTGGGAGACACCGGGGAGCTGTTTTTT; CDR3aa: CSARDVGDTGELFF
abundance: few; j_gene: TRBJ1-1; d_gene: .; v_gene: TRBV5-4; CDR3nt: TGTGCCAGCAGCCCGCAAAGCGGGTTTATGAACACTGAAGCTTTCTTT; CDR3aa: CASSPQSGFMNTEAFF
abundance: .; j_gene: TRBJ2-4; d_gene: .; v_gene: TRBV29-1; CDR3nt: TGCAGCGTGATAAGGGACACTCGGGAGTACTTC; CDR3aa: CSVIRDTREYF
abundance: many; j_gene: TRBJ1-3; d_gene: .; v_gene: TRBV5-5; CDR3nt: TGTGCCAGCAGCGACGGGACGGCGGACACCATATATTTT; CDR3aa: CASSDGTADTIYF
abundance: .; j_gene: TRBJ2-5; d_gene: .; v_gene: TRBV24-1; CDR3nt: TGTGCCACCAGTGACCCGTCGGGCGGATACCAAGAGACCCAGTACTTC; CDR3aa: CATSDPSGGYQETQYF
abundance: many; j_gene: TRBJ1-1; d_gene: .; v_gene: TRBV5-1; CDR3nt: TGCGCCAGCAGCTTGGAGGCTCGGGCGGGGACTGAAGCTTTCTTT; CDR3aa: CASSLEARAGTEAFF
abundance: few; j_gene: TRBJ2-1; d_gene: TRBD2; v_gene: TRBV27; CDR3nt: TGTGCCAGCAGTCCCTGGACTAGCGGGTCTATCTCCTCCGAGCAGTTCTTC; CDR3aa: CASSPWTSGSISSEQFF